This is a list of T cell receptor beta chains from one sample in a study of T cells in Graves' hyperthyroidism and ophthalmopathy. Using its own MiXCR run on the multiplex PCR reads, TCRdb lists one record per CDR3 protein. The sample has about 360,000 distinct CDR3 sequences, roughly an eighth seen once. Sequenced sample: blood. The source of these receptors is a young woman with Graves' hyperthyroidism. Each CDR3 is given with its conserved first and last residue. The D gene is left open where the match is weak. Clone size is stated in some rows and not others, as once, few, many or a class when expanded.

clone_size,d_call,v_call,j_call,cdr3_aa,cdr3_nt
many,-,TRBV28,TRBJ2-1,CSSKSSYNEQFF,TGTTCCTCAAAGAGCTCCTACAATGAGCAGTTCTTC
many,TRBD2,TRBV6-1,TRBJ2-3,CASSPYPPGLAGGTDTQYF,TGTGCCAGCAGTCCTTACCCTCCTGGACTAGCGGGAGGCACAGATACGCAGTATTTT
many,-,TRBV6-2/TRBV6-3,TRBJ1-1,CASSYSSHNTEAFF,TGTGCCAGCAGTTACTCTTCCCATAACACTGAAGCTTTCTTT
many,TRBD2,TRBV20-1,TRBJ2-7,CSASEPTGLGNLMQYF,TGCAGTGCTAGTGAGCCTACGGGACTAGGTAACTTGATGCAGTACTTC
many,-,TRBV6-2/TRBV6-3,TRBJ2-1,CASRERTSYNEQFF,TGTGCCAGCAGAGAGCGGACCTCCTACAATGAGCAGTTCTTC
many,-,TRBV6-2/TRBV6-3,TRBJ2-7,CASSFDSSSYEQYF,TGTGCCAGCAGTTTCGATAGCAGCTCCTACGAGCAGTACTTC
many,TRBD1,TRBV2,TRBJ1-6,CASSDLGTANSPLHF,TGTGCCAGCAGTGACTTAGGGACAGCAAATTCACCCCTCCACTTT
many,TRBD2,TRBV4-1,TRBJ2-7,CASSPTGTSGYEQYF,TGCGCCAGCAGCCCCACCGGGACTAGCGGATACGAGCAGTACTTC
-,-,TRBV12-3/TRBV12-4,TRBJ2-3,CASSLQGGFTDTQYF,TGTGCCAGCAGTCTTCAGGGCGGCTTCACAGATACGCAGTATTTT
few,-,TRBV19,TRBJ1-5,CASSRMGEIQPQHF,TGTGCCAGTAGTCGGATGGGGGAAATTCAGCCCCAGCATTTT
many,-,TRBV20-1,TRBJ2-5,CSTPRETLSRETQYF,TGCAGTACACCGAGGGAGACCCTCAGTAGGGAGACCCAGTACTTC
many,TRBD1,TRBV29-1,TRBJ1-1,CSGDPGQGTEAFF,TGCAGCGGGGACCCGGGACAGGGGACTGAAGCTTTCTTT
many,-,TRBV28,TRBJ1-2,CASSYPSDGYTF,TGTGCCAGCAGTTACCCGAGTGATGGCTACACCTTC
many,TRBD2,TRBV28,TRBJ2-6,CASSLASGDSGANVLTF,TGTGCCAGCAGTTTAGCTAGCGGGGACTCTGGGGCCAACGTCCTGACTTTC
-,TRBD2,TRBV4-3,TRBJ2-3,CASSPTSGPTDTQYF,TGCGCCAGCAGCCCGACTAGCGGACCCACGGATACGCAGTATTTT
-,-,TRBV7-2,TRBJ1-5,CASSPNARQGNQPQHF,TGTGCCAGCAGCCCAAACGCTAGACAGGGCAATCAGCCCCAGCATTTT
many,-,TRBV7-2,TRBJ2-1,CASSPYLTDVKFF,TGTGCCAGCAGCCCCTACCTGACAGACGTAAAGTTCTTC
-,-,TRBV6-5,TRBJ2-1,CASSYSTLRRANEQFF,TGTGCCAGCAGTTACTCAACACTCAGGAGGGCCAATGAGCAGTTCTTC
few,TRBD2,TRBV10-2,TRBJ2-7,CASSKGLADTYEQYF,TGCGCCAGCTCCAAAGGACTAGCGGACACCTACGAGCAGTACTTC
many,-,TRBV28,TRBJ2-3,CASSHAWTPRTDTQYF,TGTGCCAGCAGTCACGCCTGGACGCCCCGAACAGATACGCAGTATTTT
once,TRBD1,TRBV28,TRBJ2-5,CASTSGQGEETQYF,TGTGCCAGCACCTCCGGGCAGGGGGAAGAGACCCAGTACTTC
many,-,TRBV28,TRBJ2-1,CASSLGSEDEQFF,TGTGCCAGCAGTTTAGGGTCAGAGGATGAGCAGTTCTTC
many,-,TRBV10-3,TRBJ1-2,CAISEEGFDYGYTF,TGTGCCATCAGTGAAGAGGGGTTTGACTATGGCTACACCTTC
many,-,TRBV9,TRBJ2-3,CASSVSPSANAQYF,TGTGCCAGCAGCGTAAGTCCGTCCGCCAATGCGCAGTATTTT
few,-,TRBV5-1,TRBJ2-3,CASSLEANSNTQYF,TGCGCCAGCAGCTTGGAGGCTAACTCCAATACGCAGTATTTT
-,-,TRBV20-1,TRBJ1-5,CSARPDRHPFNQPQHF,TGCAGTGCACGGCCCGACAGACACCCATTCAATCAGCCCCAGCATTTT
many,TRBD2,TRBV24-1,TRBJ2-3,CATSDSGLATRADTQYF,TGTGCCACCAGTGATTCCGGACTAGCGACAAGGGCAGATACGCAGTATTTT
-,-,TRBV10-3,TRBJ1-5,CATRPTGSNQPQHF,TGTGCCACCAGGCCGACGGGGAGCAATCAGCCCCAGCATTTT
-,-,TRBV7-9,TRBJ1-2,CASSFTLHQGGYTF,TGTGCCAGCAGCTTCACCCTCCACCAGGGTGGCTACACCTTC
many,TRBD1,TRBV12-3/TRBV12-4,TRBJ2-7,CASSPLGTASSYEQYF,TGTGCCAGCAGCCCCTTGGGGACAGCGAGCTCCTACGAGCAGTACTTC
many,TRBD2,TRBV6-2/TRBV6-3,TRBJ2-1,CASNLAERSYNEQFF,TGTGCCAGCAATCTAGCGGAGCGCTCCTACAATGAGCAGTTCTTC
many,TRBD1,TRBV2,TRBJ1-5,CASSEHQGVGPQHF,TGTGCCAGCAGTGAACATCAGGGGGTAGGGCCCCAGCATTTT
-,TRBD2,TRBV6-1,TRBJ2-1,CASRESGGVYNEQFF,TGTGCCAGCAGAGAGAGCGGGGGGGTCTACAATGAGCAGTTCTTC
-,TRBD2,TRBV9,TRBJ2-2,CASSVVGLPDTGELFF,TGTGCCAGCAGCGTAGTGGGACTACCTGACACCGGGGAGCTGTTTTTT
many,-,TRBV20-1,TRBJ2-3,CSALSPGPATDTQYF,TGCAGTGCTCTGTCTCCGGGCCCAGCCACAGATACGCAGTATTTT
-,-,TRBV19,TRBJ2-5,CASSMRGWQETQYF,TGTGCCAGTAGTATGAGGGGTTGGCAAGAGACCCAGTACTTC
-,TRBD1,TRBV19,TRBJ1-5,CASTWDRAGNQPQHF,TGTGCCAGTACCTGGGACAGGGCAGGCAATCAGCCCCAGCATTTT
many,TRBD1,TRBV7-2,TRBJ1-1,CASSLGQVAIEAFF,TGTGCCAGCAGCTTGGGACAGGTCGCGATTGAAGCTTTCTTT
many,-,TRBV2,TRBJ1-1,CASSKDGYTEAFF,TGTGCCAGCAGTAAGGACGGATACACTGAAGCTTTCTTT
medium-sized,-,TRBV20-1,TRBJ1-4,CSARPGGEKLFF,TGCAGTGCGCGGCCCGGAGGGGAAAAACTGTTTTTT
-,-,TRBV14,TRBJ1-2,CASSQVGGLDYGYTF,TGTGCCAGCAGCCAAGTCGGGGGGCTTGACTATGGCTACACCTTC
many,TRBD1,TRBV20-1,TRBJ1-2,CSAITGGRGYTF,TGCAGTGCTATAACAGGGGGGCGAGGCTACACCTTC
many,-,TRBV2,TRBJ1-6,CASSDISSPLHF,TGTGCCAGCAGTGATATCAGTTCACCCCTCCACTTT
many,TRBD1,TRBV10-3,TRBJ1-5,CAISDRADQPQHF,TGTGCCATCAGCGACAGGGCGGACCAGCCCCAGCATTTT
many,-,TRBV20-1,TRBJ1-1,CSAREVPWGANTEAFF,TGCAGTGCTAGAGAAGTGCCCTGGGGGGCGAACACTGAAGCTTTCTTT
-,-,TRBV13,TRBJ2-1,CASSAQSQEEFF,TGTGCCAGCAGCGCCCAGAGCCAGGAGGAGTTCTTC
-,-,TRBV7-9,TRBJ1-6,CASSLGTGMVGYNSPLHF,TGTGCCAGCAGCTTGGGGACGGGTATGGTGGGGTATAATTCACCCCTCCACTTT
many,-,TRBV7-2,TRBJ1-5,CASSLAFGVPGQPQHF,TGTGCCAGCAGCTTAGCGTTCGGGGTACCCGGTCAGCCCCAGCATTTT
many,-,TRBV6-1,TRBJ1-2,CASSEESRGYGYTF,TGTGCCAGCAGTGAAGAAAGCCGAGGCTATGGCTACACCTTC
few,-,TRBV19,TRBJ2-2,CASSIGSPGELFF,TGTGCCAGTAGTATTGGTAGCCCCGGGGAGCTGTTTTTT
many,-,TRBV28,TRBJ2-3,CASSGTSRTVVADTQYF,TGTGCCAGCAGTGGAACTTCAAGGACAGTCGTCGCAGATACGCAGTATTTT